The rows below give T cell receptor beta chains drawn from one sample of a study of cytomegalovirus exposure and HLA in healthy donors. The method was immunoSEQ multiplex PCR; TCRdb's version includes in-frame clones alone and lacks a portion of them. The sample shows 60,000 or so clones, about 72% of them seen only once. Input material: PBMCs. The receptors come from a middle-aged woman in good health and CMV-seropositive. Each CDR3 is given with its conserved first and last residue. The order of the fields is V gene, D gene, J gene, clone size, CDR3 protein, CDR3 DNA. D genes are given only for firm matches. Rows give clone size only sometimes, using once, few, many, or a class for an expanded clone.

>TRBV6-1|.|TRBJ1-2|.
CASSGRRGGNNYGYTF
TGTGCCAGCAGTGGGCGACGGGGGGGTAATAACTATGGCTACACCTTC
>TRBV4-1|.|TRBJ2-7|.
CASSQPTGSRRSYEQYF
TGCGCCAGCAGCCAACCAACAGGGTCCAGACGTTCCTACGAGCAGTACTTC
>TRBV19|TRBD1|TRBJ2-3|.
CASRQGVDTQYF
TGTGCCAGTAGACAGGGGGTAGATACGCAGTATTTT
>TRBV5-4|.|TRBJ1-2|.
CASSSGSSYYGYTF
TGTGCCAGCAGCTCGGGGAGCAGCTACTATGGCTACACCTTC
>TRBV19|TRBD1|TRBJ2-7|.
CASSIGGGPSYEQYF
TGTGCCAGTAGTATAGGAGGGGGCCCCTCCTACGAGCAGTACTTC
>TRBV30|.|TRBJ1-2|few
CAWGAYGYTF
TGTGCCTGGGGGGCCTATGGCTACACCTTC
>TRBV20-1|TRBD1|TRBJ2-7|.
CSAGTGKEQYF
TGCAGTGCCGGGACAGGTAAAGAGCAGTACTTC
>TRBV7-2|.|TRBJ2-5|.
CASSLALGGRETQYF
TGTGCCAGCAGCTTAGCTTTGGGGGGGCGGGAGACCCAGTACTTC
>TRBV28|TRBD2|TRBJ2-7|.
CASSLAGGTYSDEQYF
TGTGCCAGCAGTTTAGCGGGGGGGACCTATTCCGACGAGCAGTACTTC
>TRBV6-5|TRBD1|TRBJ1-2|.
CASSYGQGKQGYTF
TGTGCCAGCAGTTACGGACAGGGGAAGCAGGGCTACACCTTC
>TRBV6-4|.|TRBJ1-5|.
CASSEEYSNQPQHF
TGTGCCAGCAGTGAAGAGTATAGCAATCAGCCCCAGCATTTT
>TRBV19|TRBD1|TRBJ1-2|.
CATNDPGQGASGYTF
TGTGCCACAAACGACCCGGGACAGGGGGCGTCTGGCTACACCTTC
>TRBV9|.|TRBJ2-3|.
CASSVDRDTTDTQYF
TGTGCCAGCAGCGTAGACAGGGATACGACAGATACGCAGTATTTT
>TRBV7-8|TRBD2|TRBJ2-7|few
CASSFGGRDSQYF
TGTGCCAGCAGCTTCGGGGGGAGAGACTCTCAGTACTTC
>TRBV9|.|TRBJ2-2|once
CASSVGPRQANTGELFF
TGTGCCAGCAGCGTAGGCCCACGACAAGCGAACACCGGGGAGCTGTTTTTT
>TRBV2|.|TRBJ2-1|.
CATRYSGDEQFF
TGTGCCACACGGTATAGCGGTGATGAGCAGTTCTTC
>TRBV7-6|.|TRBJ1-1|.
CASSRDTNTEAFF
TGTGCCAGCAGCCGAGACACGAACACTGAAGCTTTCTTT
>TRBV6-5|.|TRBJ1-6|few
CASKAGMGWNSPLHF
TGTGCCAGCAAGGCAGGGATGGGTTGGAATTCACCCCTCCACTTT
>TRBV7-3|.|TRBJ2-7|once
CASSLDSSYEQYF
TGTGCCAGCAGCCTGGACTCCTCCTACGAGCAGTACTTC
>TRBV13|.|TRBJ2-7|few
CASSLLSEQYF
TGTGCCAGCAGCTTACTGTCCGAGCAGTACTTC
>TRBV7-2|TRBD1|TRBJ1-1|.
CASSPRGGTGGTEAFF
TGTGCCAGCAGCCCTCGCGGAGGGACAGGGGGCACTGAAGCTTTCTTT
>TRBV5-1|.|TRBJ1-4|once
CASSLVTEGKLFF
TGCGCCAGCAGCTTGGTCACCGAGGGAAAACTGTTTTTT
>TRBV27|TRBD1|TRBJ1-3|.
CASSLFPLTGGGNTIYF
TGTGCCAGCAGTTTATTCCCCCTGACAGGGGGTGGAAACACCATATATTTT
>TRBV4-3|.|TRBJ2-1|.
CASSHLAGVRNEQFF
TGCGCCAGCAGCCACCTCGCAGGGGTCCGCAATGAGCAGTTCTTC
>TRBV5-6|.|TRBJ1-1|.
CASSLRQLANTEAFF
TGTGCCAGCAGCCTTCGACAGTTAGCGAACACTGAAGCTTTCTTT
>TRBV29-1|.|TRBJ1-2|.
CSVGRRDGALGYTF
TGCAGCGTTGGGAGGAGGGACGGTGCCTTGGGCTACACCTTC
>TRBV7-3|.|TRBJ1-1|.
CASSWTVGSEAFF
TGTGCCAGCAGCTGGACAGTGGGGTCTGAAGCTTTCTTT
>TRBV7-2|.|TRBJ2-7|few
CASSNGQIYEQYF
TGTGCCAGCAGCAATGGACAGATTTACGAGCAGTACTTC
>TRBV5-1|.|TRBJ2-1|.
CASSLAGTNEQFF
TGCGCCAGCAGCTTGGCGGGTACGAATGAGCAGTTCTTC
>TRBV2|TRBD1|TRBJ2-5|few
CASGDRGKTQYF
TGTGCCAGCGGGGACAGGGGAAAGACCCAGTACTTC
>TRBV7-6|.|TRBJ2-5|.
CASSLQETQYF
TGTGCCAGCAGCCTCCAAGAGACCCAGTACTTC
>TRBV5-5|TRBD1|TRBJ1-5|.
CASSLTGADNQPQHF
TGTGCCAGCAGCCTGACAGGGGCCGATAATCAGCCCCAGCATTTT
>TRBV7-2|.|TRBJ1-4|.
CASSSVRGGNEKLFF
TGTGCCAGCAGCTCCGTAAGGGGCGGTAATGAAAAACTGTTTTTT
>TRBV9|TRBD2|TRBJ2-5|.
CAAAWASGGRLNKETQYF
TGTGCCGCAGCTTGGGCTAGCGGGGGCCGGCTAAATAAAGAGACCCAGTACTTC
>TRBV18|TRBD1|TRBJ2-4|.
CASSPDRVSVVAKNIQYF
TGTGCCAGCTCACCGGACAGGGTCTCGGTAGTGGCCAAAAACATTCAGTACTTC
>TRBV18|TRBD1|TRBJ1-1|.
CASSRQGDTEAFF
TGTGCCAGCTCACGTCAGGGGGACACTGAAGCTTTCTTT
>TRBV30|TRBD1|TRBJ1-5|.
CAWSVDRGGSNQPQHF
TGTGCCTGGAGCGTGGACAGGGGGGGAAGCAATCAGCCCCAGCATTTT
>TRBV30|.|TRBJ1-4|.
CAWSAGSGNEKLFF
TGTGCCTGGAGCGCGGGATCCGGTAATGAAAAACTGTTTTTT
>TRBV2|TRBD2|TRBJ2-5|.
CASSDPAGGPKTQYF
TGTGCCAGCAGTGATCCAGCGGGGGGGCCAAAGACCCAGTACTTC
>TRBV27|TRBD2|TRBJ2-3|.
CASNGLAENTDTQYF
TGTGCCAGCAATGGACTAGCGGAAAACACAGATACGCAGTATTTT
>TRBV27|TRBD1|TRBJ2-3|.
CASSLGTGMRDTQYF
TGTGCCAGCAGTTTAGGGACAGGCATGAGAGATACGCAGTATTTT
>TRBV19|.|TRBJ1-1|.
CASSRAGAAFF
TGTGCCAGTAGTAGGGCAGGGGCAGCTTTCTTT
>TRBV19|TRBD1|TRBJ1-2|.
CASKVGQGGGYTF
TGTGCCAGTAAGGTAGGACAGGGAGGAGGCTACACCTTC
>TRBV7-9|.|TRBJ1-5|.
CASSQADGNSNQPQHF
TGTGCCAGCAGCCAGGCGGACGGGAATAGCAATCAGCCCCAGCATTTT
>TRBV5-4|.|TRBJ1-1|medium-sized
CASSLGRGVGGIHFMVEAFF
TGTGCCAGCAGCTTGGGGAGAGGGGTGGGGGGAATTCATTTCATGGTCGAAGCTTTCTTT
>TRBV25-1|.|TRBJ2-3|.
CASRRGARDTQYF
TGTGCCAGCAGACGGGGTGCTCGGGATACGCAGTATTTT
>TRBV5-1|TRBD1|TRBJ2-1|.
CASSLRDRLYNEQFF
TGCGCCAGCAGCTTGAGGGACAGACTCTACAATGAGCAGTTCTTC
>TRBV5-4|TRBD1|TRBJ2-2|few
CASSPPPGQGPGGTGELFF
TGTGCCAGCAGCCCCCCCCCGGGACAGGGACCGGGGGGCACCGGGGAGCTGTTTTTT
>TRBV6-5|.|TRBJ2-3|.
CASRIGGLTDTQYF
TGTGCCAGCAGAATCGGAGGGCTCACAGATACGCAGTATTTT
>TRBV5-1|TRBD2|TRBJ2-3|.
CASRQRGDGTDTQYF
TGCGCCAGCAGGCAGCGGGGGGACGGAACAGATACGCAGTATTTT
>TRBV9|.|TRBJ1-4|once
CASSVGSGTNEKLFF
TGTGCCAGCAGCGTGGGCTCGGGGACTAATGAAAAACTGTTTTTT
>TRBV7-2|.|TRBJ1-4|.
CASSHNRAPFSQSFF
TGTGCCAGCAGCCACAACAGGGCCCCGTTTTCACAGAGCTTTTTT
>TRBV5-6|TRBD2|TRBJ2-3|.
CASSRRSGGGNTDTQYF
TGTGCCAGCAGCCGACGTAGCGGGGGAGGTAACACAGATACGCAGTATTTT
>TRBV5-1|.|TRBJ1-2|.
CASSREAFGYTF
TGCGCCAGCAGCCGGGAGGCATTTGGCTACACCTTC
>TRBV5-4|.|TRBJ1-4|.
CASRLLGKDEKLFF
TGTGCCAGCAGGCTTCTCGGGAAGGATGAAAAACTGTTTTTT
>TRBV5-4|TRBD1|TRBJ1-4|once
CASSLMVTGKNEKLFF
TGTGCCAGCAGCTTGATGGTGACAGGGAAGAATGAAAAACTGTTTTTT
>TRBV5-1|TRBD2|TRBJ2-3|.
CASSPRLAGVGADTQYF
TGCGCCAGCAGCCCGCGACTAGCGGGGGTAGGGGCAGATACGCAGTATTTT
>TRBV7-2|.|TRBJ1-1|.
CASSLNRAMNTEAFF
TGTGCCAGCAGCCTGAACAGGGCTATGAACACTGAAGCTTTCTTT